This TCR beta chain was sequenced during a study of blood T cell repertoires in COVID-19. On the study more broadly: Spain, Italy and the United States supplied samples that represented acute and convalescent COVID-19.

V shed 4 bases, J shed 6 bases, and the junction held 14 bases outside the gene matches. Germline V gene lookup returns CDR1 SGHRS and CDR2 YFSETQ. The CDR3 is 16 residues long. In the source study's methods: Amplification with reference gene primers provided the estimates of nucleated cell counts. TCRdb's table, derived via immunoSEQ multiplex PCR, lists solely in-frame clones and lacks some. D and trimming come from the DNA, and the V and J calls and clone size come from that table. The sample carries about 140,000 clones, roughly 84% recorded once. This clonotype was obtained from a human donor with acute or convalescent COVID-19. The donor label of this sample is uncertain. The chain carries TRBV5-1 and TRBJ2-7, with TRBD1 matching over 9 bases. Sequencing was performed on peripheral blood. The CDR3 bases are TGCGCCAGCAGCCCCTCCACGGGACAGGGAAACGGCGAGCAGTACGTC. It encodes CASSPSTGQGNGEQYV.